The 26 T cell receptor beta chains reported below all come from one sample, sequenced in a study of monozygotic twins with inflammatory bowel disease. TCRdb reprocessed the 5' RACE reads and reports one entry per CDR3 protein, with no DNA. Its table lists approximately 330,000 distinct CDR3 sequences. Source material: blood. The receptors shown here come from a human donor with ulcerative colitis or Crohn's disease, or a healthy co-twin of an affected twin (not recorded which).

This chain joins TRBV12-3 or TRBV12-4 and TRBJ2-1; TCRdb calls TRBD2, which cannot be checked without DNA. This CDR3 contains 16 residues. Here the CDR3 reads CASSFGGSPTYNEQFF.

CDR3 sequence reads: CASNAGQGSGELFF. V gene TRBV5-1 combines with J gene TRBJ2-2; TCRdb calls TRBD1, which cannot be checked without DNA. Germline CDR1 is SGHRS and CDR2 is YFSETQ. The CDR3 covers 14 residues.

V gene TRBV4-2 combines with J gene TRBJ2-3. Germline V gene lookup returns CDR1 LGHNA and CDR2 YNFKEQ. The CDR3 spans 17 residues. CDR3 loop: CASSQDLSGTGTDTQYF.

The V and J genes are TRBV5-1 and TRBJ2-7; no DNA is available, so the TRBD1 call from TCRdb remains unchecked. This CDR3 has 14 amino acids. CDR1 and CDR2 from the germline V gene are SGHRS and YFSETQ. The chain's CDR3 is CASSTVMGARERYF. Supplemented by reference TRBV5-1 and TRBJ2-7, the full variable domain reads KAGVTQTPRYLIKTRGQQVTLSCSPISGHRSVSWYQQTPGQGLQFLFEYFSETQRNKGNFPGRFSGRQFSNSRSEMNVSTLELGDSALYLCASSTVMGARERYFGPGTRLTVT.

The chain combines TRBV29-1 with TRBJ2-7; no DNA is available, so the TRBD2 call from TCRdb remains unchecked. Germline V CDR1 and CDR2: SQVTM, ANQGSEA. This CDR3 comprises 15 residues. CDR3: CSVGDLAREGYEQYF.

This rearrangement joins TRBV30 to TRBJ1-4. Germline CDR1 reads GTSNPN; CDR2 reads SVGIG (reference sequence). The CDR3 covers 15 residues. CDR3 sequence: CAWSVLMASREKLFF.

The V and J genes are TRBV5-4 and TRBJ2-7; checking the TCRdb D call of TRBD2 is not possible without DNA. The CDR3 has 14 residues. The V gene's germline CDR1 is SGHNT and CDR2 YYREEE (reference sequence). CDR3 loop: CASSSSSQLYEQYF.

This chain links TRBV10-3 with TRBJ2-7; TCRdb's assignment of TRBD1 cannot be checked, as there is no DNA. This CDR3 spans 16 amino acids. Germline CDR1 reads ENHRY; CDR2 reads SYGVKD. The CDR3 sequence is CAISESGQAINNEQYF.

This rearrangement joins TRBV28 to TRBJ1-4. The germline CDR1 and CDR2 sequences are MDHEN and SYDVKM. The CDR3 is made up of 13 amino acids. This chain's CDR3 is CASSFRAPEKLFF.

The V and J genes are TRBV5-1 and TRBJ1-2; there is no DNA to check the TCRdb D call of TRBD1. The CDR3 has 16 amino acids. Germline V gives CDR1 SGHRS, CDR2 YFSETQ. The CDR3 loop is CASSGTLQGQFYGYTF.

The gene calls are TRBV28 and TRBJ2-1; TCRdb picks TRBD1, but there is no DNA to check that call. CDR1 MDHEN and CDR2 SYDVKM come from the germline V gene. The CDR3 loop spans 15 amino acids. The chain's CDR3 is CASPPLGQKYNEQFF.

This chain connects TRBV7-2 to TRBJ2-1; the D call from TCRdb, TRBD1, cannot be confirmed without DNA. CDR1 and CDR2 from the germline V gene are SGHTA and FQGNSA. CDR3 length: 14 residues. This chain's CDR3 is CASSLGGGVDEQFF.

CDR3 loop: CSVDSGTSGRGTYNEQFF. The chain is built from TRBV20-1 and TRBJ2-1; the TCRdb D gene call, TRBD2, has no DNA to confirm it. CDR3 length: 18 amino acids. Germline lookup yields CDR1 DFQATT and CDR2 SNEGSKA (reference sequence).

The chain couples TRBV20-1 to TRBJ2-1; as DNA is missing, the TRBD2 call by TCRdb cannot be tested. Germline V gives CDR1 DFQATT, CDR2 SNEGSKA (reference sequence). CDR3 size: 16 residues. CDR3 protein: CSASDRPPNSYNEQFF.

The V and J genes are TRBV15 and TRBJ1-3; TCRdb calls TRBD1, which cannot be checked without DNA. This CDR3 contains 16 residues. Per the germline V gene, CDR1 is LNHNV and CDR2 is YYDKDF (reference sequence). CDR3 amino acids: CATSRDLGGAGNTIYF.

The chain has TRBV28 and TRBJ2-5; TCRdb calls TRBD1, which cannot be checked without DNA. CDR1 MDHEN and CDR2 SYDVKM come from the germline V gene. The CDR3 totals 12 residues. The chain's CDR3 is CATMGHQETQYF.

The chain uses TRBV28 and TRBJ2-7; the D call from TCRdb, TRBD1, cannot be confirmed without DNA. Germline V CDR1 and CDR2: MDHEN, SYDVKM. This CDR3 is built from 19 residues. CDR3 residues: CASGGTTGGHLKLPYEQYF.

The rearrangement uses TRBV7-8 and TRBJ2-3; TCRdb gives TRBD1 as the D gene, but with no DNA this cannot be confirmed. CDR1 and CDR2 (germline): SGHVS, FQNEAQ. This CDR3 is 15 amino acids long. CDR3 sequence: CASSHRRRGRDTQYF.

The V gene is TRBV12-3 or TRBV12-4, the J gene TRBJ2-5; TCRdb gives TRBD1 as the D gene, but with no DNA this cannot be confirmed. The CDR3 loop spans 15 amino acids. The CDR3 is CASSRGQRSQETQYF.

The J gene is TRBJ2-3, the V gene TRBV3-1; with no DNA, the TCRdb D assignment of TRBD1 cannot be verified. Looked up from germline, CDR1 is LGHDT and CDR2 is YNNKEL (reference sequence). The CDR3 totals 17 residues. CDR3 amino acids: CASSPLGSGGPGDTQYF.

The CDR3 spells CASSVLGPLGRNEQFF. The chain has TRBV27 and TRBJ2-1; TCRdb indicates TRBD2, and absent DNA this call remains unverified. CDR3 size: 16 residues. Germline CDR1 MNHEY, CDR2 SMNVEV (reference sequence).

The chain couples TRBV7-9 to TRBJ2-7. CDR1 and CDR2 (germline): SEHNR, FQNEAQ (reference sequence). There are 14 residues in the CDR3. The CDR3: CASSLAGLTYEQYF.

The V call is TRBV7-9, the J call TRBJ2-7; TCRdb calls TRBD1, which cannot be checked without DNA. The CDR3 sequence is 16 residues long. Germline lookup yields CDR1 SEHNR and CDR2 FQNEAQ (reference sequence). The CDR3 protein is CASSLNPGQGRGEQYF. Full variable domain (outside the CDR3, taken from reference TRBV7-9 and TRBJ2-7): DTGVSQNPRHKITKRGQNVTFRCDPISEHNRLYWYRQTLGQGPEFLTYFQNEAQLEKSRLLSDRFSAERPKGSFSTLEIQRTEQGDSAMYLCASSLNPGQGRGEQYFGPGTRLTVT.

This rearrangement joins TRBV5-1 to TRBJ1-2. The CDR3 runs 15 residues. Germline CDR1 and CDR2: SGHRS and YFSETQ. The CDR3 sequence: CASSLDGSLIYGYTF.

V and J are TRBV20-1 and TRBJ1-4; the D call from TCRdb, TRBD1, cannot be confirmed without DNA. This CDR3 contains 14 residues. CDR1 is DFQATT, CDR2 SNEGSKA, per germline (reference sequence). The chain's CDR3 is CSARDGGQNEKLFF.

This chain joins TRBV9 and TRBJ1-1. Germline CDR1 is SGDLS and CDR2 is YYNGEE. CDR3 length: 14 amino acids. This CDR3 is CASSVAPGRVEAFF. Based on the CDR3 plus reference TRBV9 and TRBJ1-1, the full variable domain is DSGVTQTPKHLITATGQRVTLRCSPRSGDLSVYWYQQSLDQGLQFLIQYYNGEERAKGNILERFSAQQFPDLHSELNLSSLELGDSALYFCASSVAPGRVEAFFGQGTRLTVV.